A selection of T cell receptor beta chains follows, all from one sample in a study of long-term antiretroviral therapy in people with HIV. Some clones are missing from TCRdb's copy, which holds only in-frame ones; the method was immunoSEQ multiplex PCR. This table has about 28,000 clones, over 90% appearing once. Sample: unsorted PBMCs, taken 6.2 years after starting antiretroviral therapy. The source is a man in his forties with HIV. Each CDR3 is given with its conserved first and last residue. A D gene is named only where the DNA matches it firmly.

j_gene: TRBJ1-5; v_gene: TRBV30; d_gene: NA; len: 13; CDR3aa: CAWSVLSNQPQHF; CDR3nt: TGTGCCTGGAGTGTACTCAGCAATCAGCCCCAGCATTTT
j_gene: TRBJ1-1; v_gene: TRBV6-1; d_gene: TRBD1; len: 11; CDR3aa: CATRQGAEAFF; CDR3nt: TGTGCCACAAGACAGGGGGCTGAAGCTTTCTTT
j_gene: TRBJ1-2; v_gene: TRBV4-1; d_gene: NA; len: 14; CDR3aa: CASSLRDGLYGYTF; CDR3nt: TGCGCCAGCAGCCTTAGGGACGGACTCTATGGCTACACCTTC
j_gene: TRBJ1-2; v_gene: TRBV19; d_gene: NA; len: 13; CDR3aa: CASAGMGFGGYTF; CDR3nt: TGTGCCAGTGCCGGGATGGGTTTCGGTGGCTACACCTTC
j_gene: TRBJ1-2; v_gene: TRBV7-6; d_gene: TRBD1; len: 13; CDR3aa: CASSFGTDYGYTF; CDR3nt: TGTGCCAGCAGCTTCGGGACAGATTATGGCTACACCTTC
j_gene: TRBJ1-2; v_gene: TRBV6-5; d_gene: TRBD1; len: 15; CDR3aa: CASSYSGTGPYGYTF; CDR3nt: TGTGCCAGCAGTTACTCTGGGACAGGACCTTATGGCTACACCTTC
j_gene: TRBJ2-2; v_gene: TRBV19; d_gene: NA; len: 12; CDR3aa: CASNREGGELFF; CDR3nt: TGTGCCAGTAACAGGGAAGGCGGGGAGCTGTTTTTT
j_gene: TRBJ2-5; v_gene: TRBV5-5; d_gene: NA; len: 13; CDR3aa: CASSFPFQETQYF; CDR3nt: TGTGCCAGCAGCTTTCCCTTTCAAGAGACCCAGTACTTC
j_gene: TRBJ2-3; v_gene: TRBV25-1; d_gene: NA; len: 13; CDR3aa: CASSDSGSTAQYF; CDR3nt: TGTGCCAGCAGTGATTCGGGCAGCACGGCGCAGTATTTT
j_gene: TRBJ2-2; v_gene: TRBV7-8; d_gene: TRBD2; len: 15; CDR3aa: CASSSRGGIIGELFF; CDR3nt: TGTGCCAGCAGCTCCCGCGGGGGAATAATCGGGGAGCTGTTTTTT
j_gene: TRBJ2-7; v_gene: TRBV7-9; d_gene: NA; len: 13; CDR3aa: CASSGSEVNEQYF; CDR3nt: TGTGCCAGCAGCGGTTCGGAGGTAAACGAGCAGTACTTC
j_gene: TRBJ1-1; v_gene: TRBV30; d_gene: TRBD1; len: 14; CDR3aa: CAWSFRDRNTEAFF; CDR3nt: TGTGCCTGGAGTTTCCGGGACAGGAACACTGAAGCTTTCTTT
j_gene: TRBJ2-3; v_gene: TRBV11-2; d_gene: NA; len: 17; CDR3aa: CASSKELGVGHTDTQYF; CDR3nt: TGTGCCAGCAGCAAAGAGTTGGGTGTGGGGCACACAGATACGCAGTATTTT
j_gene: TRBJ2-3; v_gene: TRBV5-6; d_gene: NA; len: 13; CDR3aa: CASSPYTVNTQYF; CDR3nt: TGTGCCAGCAGCCCGTATACGGTTAATACGCAGTATTTT
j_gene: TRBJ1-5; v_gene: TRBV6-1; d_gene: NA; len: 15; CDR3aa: CASSEMWGAAQPQHF; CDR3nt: TGTGCCAGCAGTGAAATGTGGGGCGCGGCTCAGCCCCAGCATTTT
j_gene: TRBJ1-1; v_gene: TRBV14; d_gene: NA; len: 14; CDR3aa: CATVALTDSPEAFF; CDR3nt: TGTGCCACCGTAGCCTTGACAGATTCCCCTGAAGCTTTCTTT